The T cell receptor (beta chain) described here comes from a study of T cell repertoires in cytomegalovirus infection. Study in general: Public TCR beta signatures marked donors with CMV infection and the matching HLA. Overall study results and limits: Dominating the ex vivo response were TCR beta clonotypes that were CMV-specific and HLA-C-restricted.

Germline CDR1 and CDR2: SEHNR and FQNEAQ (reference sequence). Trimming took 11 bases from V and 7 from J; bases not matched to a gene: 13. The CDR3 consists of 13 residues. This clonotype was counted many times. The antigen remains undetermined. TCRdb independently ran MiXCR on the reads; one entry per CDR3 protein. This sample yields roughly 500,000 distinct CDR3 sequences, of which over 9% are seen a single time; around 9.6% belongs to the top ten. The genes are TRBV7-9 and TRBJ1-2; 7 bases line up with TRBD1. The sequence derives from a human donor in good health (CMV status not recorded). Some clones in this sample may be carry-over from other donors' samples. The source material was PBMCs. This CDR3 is CAYQGGTPTGYTF. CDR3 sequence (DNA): TGTGCCTACCAGGGGGGAACACCCACTGGCTACACCTTC.